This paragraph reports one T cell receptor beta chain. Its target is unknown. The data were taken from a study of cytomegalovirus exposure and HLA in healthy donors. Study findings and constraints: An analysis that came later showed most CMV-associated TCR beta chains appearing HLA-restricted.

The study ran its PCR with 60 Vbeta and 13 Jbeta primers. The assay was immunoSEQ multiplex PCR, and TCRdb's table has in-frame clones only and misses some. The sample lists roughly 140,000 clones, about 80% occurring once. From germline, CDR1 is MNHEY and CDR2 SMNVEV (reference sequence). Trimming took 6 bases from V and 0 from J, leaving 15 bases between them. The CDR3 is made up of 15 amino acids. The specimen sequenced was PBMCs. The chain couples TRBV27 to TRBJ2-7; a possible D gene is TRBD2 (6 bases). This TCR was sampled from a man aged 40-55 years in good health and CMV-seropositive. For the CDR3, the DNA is TGTGCCAGCAGACGGGGGACGAGCGGCTCCTACGAGCAGTACTTC. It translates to CASRRGTSGSYEQYF.